This passage covers 17 T cell receptor beta chains from one sample sequenced in a study of blood T cell repertoires in COVID-19. Clones were read by immunoSEQ multiplex PCR, and TCRdb kept only the in-frame ones, dropping some. The sample shows under 250,000 clones, 80% to 90% of them seen only once. The specimen was peripheral blood. Source of these receptors: a man in his fifties or sixties with acute or convalescent COVID-19.

This clone came up once. This rearrangement joins TRBV5-5 to TRBJ2-7; possibly TRBD2 for D (5 bases). The ends were cut back, 2 bases at V and 3 bases at J, with 6 bases in the middle. The germline CDR1 and CDR2 sequences are SGHKS and YYEKEE (reference sequence). The CDR3 consists of 12 residues. The CDR3 spells CASSFGIYEQYF. Here the CDR3 DNA reads TGTGCCAGCAGCTTCGGGATCTACGAGCAGTACTTC.

The J gene is TRBJ1-3, the V gene TRBV7-3, with D hard to call. V was clipped by 5 bases and J by 2 bases, with 13 bases between them. Germline V CDR1 and CDR2: SGHTA, FQGTGA. The CDR3 is made up of 15 amino acids. DNA of the CDR3: TGTGCCAGCAGCCCAGAGAACTATCCTGGAAACACCATATATTTT. It specifies CASSPENYPGNTIYF.

The rearrangement links TRBV4-1 to TRBJ2-1; TRBD2 is a possible D gene (6 bases). The CDR3 has 19 residues. The germline V and J ends were trimmed by 2 bases and 0 bases, with 20 bases remaining between them. Germline values: CDR1 MGHRA, CDR2 YSYEKL. The CDR3 DNA reads as TGCGCCAGCAGCCAAACCCCCTCGGCTAGCGCCATCTCCTACAATGAGCAGTTCTTC. Protein product: CASSQTPSASAISYNEQFF.

This clone came up a few times. The rearrangement links TRBV7-3 to TRBJ2-2; 10 bases fit TRBD2. With V trimmed by 1 base and J by 6 bases, 8 bases remained unmatched. CDR3 size: 17 residues. Germline CDR1 and CDR2: SGHTA and FQGTGA. CDR3 bases: TGTGCCAGCAGCTTAAATCCTAGCGGGAGTGGCGCCGGGGAGCTGTTTTTT. Translated, it gives CASSLNPSGSGAGELFF.

The gene calls are TRBV21-1 and TRBJ2-1; the table's D call TRBD1 went unverified against the DNA. TRBV21-1 is given as a pseudogene. The CDR3 runs 15 residues. CDR3 bases: TGTGCCAGCAGCCGGGACAGGGGGACAAACAATGAGCAGTTCTTC. It is translated as CASSRDRGTNNEQFF.

The gene calls are TRBV3-1 (or the pseudogene TRBV3-2) and TRBJ2-5; 8 bases are a match to TRBD1. The trim removed 4 bases at V and 2 bases at J, leaving 9 bases unmatched. Germline assignment: CDR1 LGHDT and CDR2 YNNKEL (reference sequence). This CDR3 comprises 16 residues. CDR3 coding DNA: TGTGCCAGCAGCCTCCGGGACAGGAGTCTTCAAGAGACCCAGTACTTC. Residues: CASSLRDRSLQETQYF.

The CDR3 DNA reads as TGTGCCATCAGGGGCAAAGCGGGAGGGGACTACGAGCAGTACTTC. This sequence encodes CAIRGKAGGDYEQYF. The rearrangement joins TRBV10-3 to TRBJ2-7, with 10 positions matching TRBD2. Trimming cost V 6 bases and J 3 bases; bases outside gene matches: 8. This CDR3 spans 15 amino acids. Per the germline V gene, CDR1 is ENHRY and CDR2 is SYGVKD.

The rearrangement links TRBV6-2 or TRBV6-3 to TRBJ1-5, with TRBD1 matching over 7 bases. V dropped 4 bases and J dropped 7; count of bases not matched to a gene: 13. Germline V lookup: CDR1 MNHEY, CDR2 SVGEGT. The CDR3 is 16 amino acids. The DNA of the CDR3 is TGTGCCAGCAGTTCAACCTTTGACAGGGCTGGACAGCCCCAGCATTTT. Translated: CASSSTFDRAGQPQHF.

This rearrangement joins TRBV27 to TRBJ2-1, with 16 bases lining up with TRBD2. The CDR3 runs to 17 residues. V was pared by 6 bases and J by 4 bases, with 6 bases of the junction left unmatched. Germline-derived CDR1 and CDR2 are MNHEY and SMNVEV (reference sequence). The CDR3 DNA reads as TGTGCCAGCAGGGGACTAGCGGGAGGGCCGGGATACAATGAGCAGTTCTTC. This encodes CASRGLAGGPGYNEQFF.

This clone has only a few counts. The rearrangement joins TRBV23-1 to TRBJ1-2, with 8 nucleotides matching TRBD1. TRBV23-1 qualifies as an ORF whose function is uncertain. V shed 9 bases, J shed 4 bases, and the junction held 4 bases outside the gene matches. The CDR3 loop spans 12 amino acids. The CDR3 region is CARRQGLYGYTF. The CDR3 nucleotides read TGCGCCAGGCGACAGGGGCTCTATGGCTACACCTTC.

The rearrangement uses TRBV7-2 and TRBJ1-1; D ambiguous. Trimming removed 6 bases from V and 4 bases from J, with 12 bases in between. Germline V gives CDR1 SGHTA, CDR2 FQGNSA. The CDR3 has 13 residues. The CDR3 reads CASRTYRGTEAFF. The CDR3 DNA sequence: TGTGCCAGCAGAACCTACCGGGGCACTGAAGCTTTCTTT. Full variable domain (missing parts from reference TRBV7-2 and TRBJ1-1): GAGVSQSPSNKVTEKGKDVELRCDPISGHTALYWYRQSLGQGLEFLIYFQGNSAPDKSGLPSDRFSAERTGGSVSTLTIQRTQQEDSAVYLCASRTYRGTEAFFGQGTRLTVV.

This clone was detected a few times. The chain carries TRBV28 and TRBJ2-7, with TRBD2 as a possible D gene (5 bases). The V and J ends lost 7 bases and 2 bases respectively, with 12 bases between them. The CDR3 sequence is 13 residues long. Germline V lookup: CDR1 MDHEN, CDR2 SYDVKM. CDR3 region: CASTGEWAYEQYF. The DNA of the CDR3 is TGTGCCAGCACCGGGGAGTGGGCCTACGAGCAGTACTTC.

The V and J genes are TRBV5-1 and TRBJ1-2; 11 nucleotides line up with TRBD1. V trimming: 4 bases; J trimming: 6 bases; junction bases outside the gene matches: 5. The CDR3 is 14 residues long. Germline V gene data show CDR1 as SGHRS and CDR2 as YFSETQ. For the CDR3, the DNA is TGCGCCAGCAGCCAGGACAGGGGGCAGGATGGCTACACCTTC. Translation: CASSQDRGQDGYTF.

This clone was picked up a small number of times. Other DNA sequences within the sample encode an identical CDR3. The chain combines TRBV7-3 with TRBJ2-2, with D uncertain. The V gene lost 5 bases and the J gene lost 1 base, with 8 bases spanning the gap. The CDR3 is made up of 14 amino acids. The germline V gene encodes CDR1 SGHTA and CDR2 FQGTGA. The chain's CDR3 is CASSPPGNTGELFF. The DNA of the CDR3 is TGTGCCAGCAGCCCCCCCGGGAACACCGGGGAGCTGTTTTTT.

V usage is TRBV6-4 and J usage is TRBJ2-2; the D is unclear. Germline V lookup: CDR1 MRHNA, CDR2 SNTAGT. The CDR3 extends over 12 amino acids. The V end was cut by 4 bases, the J end by 5 bases, with 5 bases between. CDR3 nucleotides: TGTGCCAGCAGTGGCAGAACCGGGGAGCTGTTTTTT. Its translation: CASSGRTGELFF.

The chain couples TRBV7-6 to TRBJ2-1, with 14 bases lining up with TRBD2. This CDR3 has 15 residues. The germline gives CDR1 SGHVS, CDR2 FNYEAQ. V lost 6 bases to trimming and J lost 10 bases; unmatched junction nucleotides: 8. CDR3 region: CASRSGLAGVHEQFF. The CDR3 DNA is TGTGCCAGCAGATCGGGACTAGCGGGAGTTCACGAGCAGTTCTTC.

This chain links TRBV30 with TRBJ2-7; unclear D gene. Germline CDR1 and CDR2: GTSNPN and SVGIG (reference sequence). The length of the CDR3 is 12 residues. The V and J ends lost 2 bases and 3 bases respectively, with 8 bases between them. CDR3 region: CAWSLENYEQYF. CDR3 DNA sequence: TGTGCCTGGAGTTTAGAGAACTACGAGCAGTACTTC. Full variable domain (missing parts from reference TRBV30 and TRBJ2-7): SQTIHQWPATLVQPVGSPLSLECTVEGTSNPNLYWYRQAAGRGLQLLFYSVGIGQISSEVPQNLSASRPQDRQFILSSKKLLLSDSGFYLCAWSLENYEQYFGPGTRLTVT.